One and the same sample provided the 17 T cell receptor beta chains below, sequenced in a study of HIV-infected children after antiretroviral therapy interruption. Treatment specified: PENTA 11 planned treatment interruption arm or continuous ART arm. A 3' RACE protocol on RNA, with unique molecular identifiers, produced the TCR library. A single record per CDR3 protein comes from TCRdb applying MiXCR to the 3' RACE reads. The sample holds approximately 15,000 distinct CDR3 sequences, less than 3.5% seen once. The material was CD45RO+ CD8+ T cells from PBMCs, pooled from several time points, obtained from a donor given antiretroviral therapy, either interrupted or continuous. The sample's subset: memory CD8+ CD45RO+ CD45RA- T cells. The receptor set was obtained from a pool of human donors with HIV.

This clonotype has a count of ten or more. The rearrangement links TRBV30 to TRBJ1-4; no firm D call. V was shortened by 7 bases and J by 8 bases, with 17 bases between the two germline ends. The CDR3 spans 13 residues. Germline CDR1 reads GTSNPN; CDR2 reads SVGIG (reference sequence). Here the CDR3 reads CASSGIPAEKLFF. CDR3 nucleotide sequence: TGTGCCTCCTCAGGAATACCCGCCGAAAAACTGTTTTTT. The full variable domain, in which reference TRBV30 and TRBJ1-4 provide the parts outside the CDR3, is SQTIHQWPATLVQPVGSPLSLECTVEGTSNPNLYWYRQAAGRGLQLLFYSVGIGQISSEVPQNLSASRPQDRQFILSSKKLLLSDSGFYLCASSGIPAEKLFFGSGTQLSVL.

The V gene is TRBV2, the J gene TRBJ1-5, with 8 bases lining up with TRBD1. The V and J ends lost 4 bases and 4 bases, in that order; junction bases with no gene match: 3. The CDR3 is 14 amino acids. Germline CDR1 is SNHLY and CDR2 is FYNNEI. The DNA for the CDR3 is TGTGCCAGCAGTGTACAGGGGGGGAATCAGCCCCAGCATTTT. Protein sequence: CASSVQGGNQPQHF.

This clonotype was observed many times. The rearrangement links TRBV27 to TRBJ2-7; tentatively, D is TRBD1 (6 bases). Between the trimmed V and J ends, which lost 5 bases and 10 bases, there was a span of 21 bases. This CDR3 has 14 residues. CDR1 MNHEY and CDR2 SMNVEV come from the germline V gene (reference sequence). The CDR3 region is CASSPRGDNHVQYF. The CDR3 DNA sequence: TGTGCCAGCAGTCCCAGAGGGGACAATCACGTCCAGTACTTC.

This clonotype is labeled as medium-sized. The gene calls are TRBV6-1 and TRBJ2-7, with 11 bases matching TRBD2. The CDR3 sequence is 15 residues long. CDR1 is MNHNS, CDR2 SASEGT, per germline. Trimming removed 7 bases from V and 4 bases from J; junction bases left unmatched: 9. In DNA, the CDR3 is TGTGCCAGCACTCAAACTAGCGGGAGTTCGTACGAGCAGTACTTC. Translating it yields CASTQTSGSSYEQYF.

This clonotype was detected ten times or more. This chain joins TRBV6-1 and TRBJ2-7, with a possible D match to TRBD2 (5 bases). The CDR3 has 14 amino acids. The germline CDR1 and CDR2 sequences are MNHNS and SASEGT. V lost 4 bases to trimming and J lost 5 bases, with 15 bases between them. This CDR3 is CASSAGPEADEQYF. CDR3 sequence (DNA): TGTGCCAGCAGTGCAGGACCAGAAGCGGACGAGCAGTACTTC.

This clonotype appeared many times. The chain is built from TRBV7-3 and TRBJ2-3; D not certain. This CDR3 region has 14 residues. The germline CDR1 and CDR2 sequences are SGHTA and FQGTGA. The V end was cut by 5 bases, the J end by 4 bases, with 13 bases between. The CDR3 DNA reads as TGTGCCAGCAGCCGCCAAGATGGGCCAGATACGCAGTATTTT. Encoded protein: CASSRQDGPDTQYF.

This clonotype was observed at least ten times. The chain joins TRBV29-1 to TRBJ2-1; D may be TRBD1 (6 bases). This CDR3 spans 12 amino acids. The V and J ends lost 6 bases and 9 bases respectively, with 15 bases between them. The germline CDR1 and CDR2 sequences are SQVTM and ANQGSEA. The CDR3 DNA sequence: TGCAGCGTCACCCCCCAGGGGAGTGAGCAGTTCTTC. Translated: CSVTPQGSEQFF.

This clonotype was counted ten times or more. The V gene is TRBV10-2, the J gene TRBJ1-1, with D possibly matching TRBD1 (6 bases). Per the germline V gene, CDR1 is WSHSY and CDR2 is SAAADI. CDR3 length: 12 residues. The V and J ends lost 7 bases and 3 bases respectively, with 9 bases between them. The CDR3 is CASKGGDTEAFF. For the CDR3, the DNA is TGCGCCAGCAAAGGGGGGGACACTGAAGCTTTCTTT.

This clonotype has ten or more counts. The V and J genes are TRBV6-1 and TRBJ2-3; D not certain. The CDR3 has 14 residues. Trimming took off 6 bases at V and 3 bases at J, with 13 bases between the two ends. Per the germline V gene, CDR1 is MNHNS and CDR2 is SASEGT. CDR3 sequence (DNA): TGTGCCAGCAGCCACAGCGCAGGTACAGATACGCAGTATTTT. Its translation is CASSHSAGTDTQYF.

At least ten counts were recorded for this clonotype. The chain has TRBV6-4 and TRBJ2-2; the match to TRBD1 covers 10 bases. The trim removed 2 bases at V and 6 bases at J, leaving 0 bases unmatched. CDR3 size: 14 residues. The germline gives CDR1 MRHNA, CDR2 SNTAGT. The CDR3 protein is CASSDGQGAGELFF. For the CDR3, the DNA is TGTGCCAGCAGTGACGGACAGGGGGCCGGGGAGCTGTTTTTT.

This clonotype was observed many times. The chain links TRBV7-3 to TRBJ2-1, with D possibly matching TRBD1 (6 bases). Germline assignment: CDR1 SGHTA and CDR2 FQGTGA. Trimming stripped 8 bases from V and 6 bases from J, with 11 bases between. The CDR3 contains 12 residues. In nucleotides, the CDR3 is TGTGCCAGCCCGGACAGTGGCAATGAGCAGTTCTTC. Protein sequence: CASPDSGNEQFF.

This clonotype was counted many times. The chain links TRBV18 to TRBJ1-2; D unresolved. The CDR3 sequence is 16 residues long. V lost 1 base to trimming and J lost 3 bases, with 15 bases between them. The germline CDR1 and CDR2 sequences are KGHSH and LQKENI. The CDR3 spells CASSPQGGRQDYGYTF. The CDR3 DNA follows: TGTGCCAGCTCACCACAGGGAGGGCGTCAGGACTATGGCTACACCTTC. Variable domain in full (rest from reference TRBV18 and TRBJ1-2): NAGVMQNPRHLVRRRGQEARLRCSPMKGHSHVYWYRQLPEEGLKFMVYLQKENIIDESGMPKERFSAEFPKEGPSILRIQQVVRGDSAAYFCASSPQGGRQDYGYTFGSGTRLTVV.

This clonotype was recorded at least ten times. The gene calls are TRBV12-3 or TRBV12-4 and TRBJ2-5; D possibly corresponds to TRBD2 (6 bases). V gave up 6 bases and J gave up 8 bases, with 16 bases separating them. The CDR3 has 13 amino acids. The CDR3 reads CASRQRGIVTQYF. The CDR3 bases are TGTGCCAGCAGGCAACGGGGGATTGTAACCCAGTACTTC.

This clonotype showed up many times. The chain recombines TRBV4-3 with TRBJ2-1; D may correspond to TRBD1 or TRBD2 (5 bases each). V lost 4 bases and J lost 10, with 8 bases in between. The CDR3 spans 11 residues. Per germline, CDR1 LGHNA and CDR2 YSLEER. The CDR3 DNA follows: TGCGCCAGCAGCCGGGACGGGGAGCAGTTCTTC. As protein: CASSRDGEQFF.

At least ten counts were recorded for this clonotype. The rearrangement links TRBV28 to TRBJ2-2; D unresolved. Germline loops: CDR1 MDHEN, CDR2 SYDVKM. This CDR3 contains 14 residues. Trimming cost V 6 bases and J 6 bases, with 14 bases left between them. The CDR3 nucleotides read TGTGCCAGCAGGAGAAAGGAAAGGGCCGGGGAGCTGTTTTTT. This gives the protein CASRRKERAGELFF.

This clonotype qualifies as medium-sized. This chain uses TRBV27 with TRBJ2-1, with unresolved D. CDR1 MNHEY and CDR2 SMNVEV come from the germline V gene (reference sequence). V was clipped by 5 bases and J by 0 bases, with 11 bases between them. The CDR3 runs 15 residues. The CDR3 bases are TGTGCCAGCAGTCTCACTTGGAGCTCCTACAATGAGCAGTTCTTC. This translates into CASSLTWSSYNEQFF.

This clonotype has a count of ten or more. The chain couples TRBV9 to TRBJ2-2; unclear D gene. The CDR3 extends over 14 amino acids. The germline V and J ends were trimmed by 1 base and 4 bases, with 8 bases remaining between them. Germline CDR1 reads SGDLS; CDR2 reads YYNGEE. The CDR3 DNA follows: TGTGCCAGCAGCGTATCCCCGGGCACCGGGGAGCTGTTTTTT. Its translation: CASSVSPGTGELFF.